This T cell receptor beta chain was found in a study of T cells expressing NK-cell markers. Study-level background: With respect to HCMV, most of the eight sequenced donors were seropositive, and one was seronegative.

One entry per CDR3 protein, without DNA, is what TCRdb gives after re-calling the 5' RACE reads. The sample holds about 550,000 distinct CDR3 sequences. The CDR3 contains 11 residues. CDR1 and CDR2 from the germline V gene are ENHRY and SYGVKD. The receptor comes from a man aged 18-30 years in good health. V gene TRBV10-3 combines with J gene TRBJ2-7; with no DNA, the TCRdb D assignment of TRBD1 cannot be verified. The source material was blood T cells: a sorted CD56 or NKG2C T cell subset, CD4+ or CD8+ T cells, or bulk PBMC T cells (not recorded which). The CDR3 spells CATRWGYEQYF.